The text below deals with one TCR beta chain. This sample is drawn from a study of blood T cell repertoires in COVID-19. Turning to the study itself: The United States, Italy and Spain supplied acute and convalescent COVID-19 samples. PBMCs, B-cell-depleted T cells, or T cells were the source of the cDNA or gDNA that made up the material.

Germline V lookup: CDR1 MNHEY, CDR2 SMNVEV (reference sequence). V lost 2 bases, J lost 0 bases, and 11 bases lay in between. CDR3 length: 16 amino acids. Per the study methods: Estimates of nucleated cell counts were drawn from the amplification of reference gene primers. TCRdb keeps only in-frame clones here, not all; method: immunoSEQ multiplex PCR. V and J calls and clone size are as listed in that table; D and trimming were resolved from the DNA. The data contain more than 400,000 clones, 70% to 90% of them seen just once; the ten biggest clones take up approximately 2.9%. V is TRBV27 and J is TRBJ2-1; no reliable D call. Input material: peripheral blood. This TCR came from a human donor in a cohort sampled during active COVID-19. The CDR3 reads CASSLDLRSSYNEQFF. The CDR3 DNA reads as TGTGCCAGCAGTTTAGACCTCCGGAGCTCCTACAATGAGCAGTTCTTC.